A selection of T cell receptor beta chains follows, all from one sample in a study of blood T cell repertoires in COVID-19. The repertoire was sequenced with immunoSEQ multiplex PCR; TCRdb's copy has only in-frame clones and lacks some. Here the sample spans more than 85,000 clones, about four fifths being singletons. The material sequenced was peripheral blood. These receptors originate from a man at least 80 years old with acute or convalescent COVID-19. The CDR3 runs from the conserved cysteine through the conserved F or W. D genes are given only for firm matches. Clone size, where shown, is once, few, many, or a class for clones that have expanded.

CDR3nt: TGCAGTGCTAGTAAGAATTCGGGTGAGCAGTACTTC
CDR3aa: CSASKNSGEQYF
d_gene: NA
v_gene: TRBV20-1
j_gene: TRBJ2-7
abundance: NA

CDR3nt: TGTGCCAGCAGCTCACTTAGTGTTGAAAAACTGTTTTTT
CDR3aa: CASSSLSVEKLFF
d_gene: NA
v_gene: TRBV7-3
j_gene: TRBJ1-4
abundance: NA

CDR3nt: TGTGCCAGCAGCGTAAGCCGGGACAGAGATCCGGCTTTCTTT
CDR3aa: CASSVSRDRDPAFF
d_gene: TRBD1
v_gene: TRBV9
j_gene: TRBJ1-1
abundance: NA

CDR3nt: TGCGCCAGCAGCTTGGCCGTGGGGGCGCGGAACACCGGGGAGCTGTTTTTT
CDR3aa: CASSLAVGARNTGELFF
d_gene: NA
v_gene: TRBV5-1
j_gene: TRBJ2-2
abundance: NA

CDR3nt: TGTGCCAGCAGCGTAGTCCCACAGGCGAACACCGGGGAGCTGTTTTTT
CDR3aa: CASSVVPQANTGELFF
d_gene: NA
v_gene: TRBV9
j_gene: TRBJ2-2
abundance: NA

CDR3nt: TGTGCCAGTAGTACGGACAGTAACACTGAAGCTTTCTTT
CDR3aa: CASSTDSNTEAFF
d_gene: NA
v_gene: TRBV19
j_gene: TRBJ1-1
abundance: NA

CDR3nt: TGTGCCAGCAGCTTCGACATTTCTAGCACAGATACGCAGTATTTT
CDR3aa: CASSFDISSTDTQYF
d_gene: NA
v_gene: TRBV14
j_gene: TRBJ2-3
abundance: NA

CDR3nt: TGTGCCAGCAGCCCCGGGACAGGGGGGGGGACCACAGATACGCAGTATTTT
CDR3aa: CASSPGTGGGTTDTQYF
d_gene: TRBD1
v_gene: TRBV5-4
j_gene: TRBJ2-3
abundance: once

CDR3nt: TGTGCCAGCAGTAGGGGCAGCGTCCACTCTGGAAACACCATATATTTT
CDR3aa: CASSRGSVHSGNTIYF
d_gene: NA
v_gene: TRBV25-1
j_gene: TRBJ1-3
abundance: NA

CDR3nt: TGCGCCAGCAGCCACAATCAGGGCTCCGGGGAGCTGTTTTTT
CDR3aa: CASSHNQGSGELFF
d_gene: NA
v_gene: TRBV4-3
j_gene: TRBJ2-2
abundance: NA

CDR3nt: TGTGCCAGCAGTTACGCCCGGGAAAAACTGTTTTTT
CDR3aa: CASSYAREKLFF
d_gene: NA
v_gene: TRBV6-2/TRBV6-3
j_gene: TRBJ1-4
abundance: NA

CDR3nt: TGTGCCTGGAGACAAGTTCCTGGAAACACCATATATTTT
CDR3aa: CAWRQVPGNTIYF
d_gene: NA
v_gene: TRBV30
j_gene: TRBJ1-3
abundance: NA

CDR3nt: TGCGCCAGCAGATCCAATTACGAGCAGTACTTC
CDR3aa: CASRSNYEQYF
d_gene: NA
v_gene: TRBV5-1
j_gene: TRBJ2-7
abundance: NA

CDR3nt: TGTGCCAGCAGCGAGCGAGGACTAGCGGGAGTCTCCGAGCAGTACTTC
CDR3aa: CASSERGLAGVSEQYF
d_gene: TRBD2
v_gene: TRBV9
j_gene: TRBJ2-7
abundance: NA

CDR3nt: TGTGCCAGCAGTGTCTCGAGGGGGCAAGAGACCCAGTACTTC
CDR3aa: CASSVSRGQETQYF
d_gene: NA
v_gene: TRBV28
j_gene: TRBJ2-5
abundance: once

CDR3nt: TGTGCCACCAGTGACTCCGGGACTAGCACAGATACGCAGTATTTT
CDR3aa: CATSDSGTSTDTQYF
d_gene: NA
v_gene: TRBV24-1
j_gene: TRBJ2-3
abundance: NA

CDR3nt: TGCAGCGGCCAAGCGGGACAGGGGTTCGACGAGCAGTACTTC
CDR3aa: CSGQAGQGFDEQYF
d_gene: TRBD1
v_gene: TRBV29-1
j_gene: TRBJ2-7
abundance: NA

CDR3nt: TGTGCCAGCAGTCCCCTAGGGGCAAATGAGCAGTTCTTC
CDR3aa: CASSPLGANEQFF
d_gene: NA
v_gene: TRBV6-2/TRBV6-3
j_gene: TRBJ2-1
abundance: NA

CDR3nt: TGTGCCAGCAGCTCCGGACAGTTGAACACTGAAGCTTTCTTT
CDR3aa: CASSSGQLNTEAFF
d_gene: NA
v_gene: TRBV7-3
j_gene: TRBJ1-1
abundance: NA

CDR3nt: TGTGCCAGCAGTGCCCGGGACAATCGTCCAACTAATGAAAAACTGTTTTTT
CDR3aa: CASSARDNRPTNEKLFF
d_gene: NA
v_gene: TRBV27
j_gene: TRBJ1-4
abundance: NA

CDR3nt: TGTGCCAGCAGCTTGGACTTTGACTACACCTTC
CDR3aa: CASSLDFDYTF
d_gene: NA
v_gene: TRBV5-6
j_gene: TRBJ1-2
abundance: few

CDR3nt: TGTGCCAGCAGCCCGGGACTGAAACCCTACGAGCAGTACTTC
CDR3aa: CASSPGLKPYEQYF
d_gene: NA
v_gene: TRBV7-2
j_gene: TRBJ2-7
abundance: NA

CDR3nt: TGTGCCAGCAGCCGGGACAGGGGGAATGAGCAGTACTTC
CDR3aa: CASSRDRGNEQYF
d_gene: TRBD1
v_gene: TRBV2
j_gene: TRBJ2-7
abundance: NA

CDR3nt: TGTGCCAGCACCGTATTCACTGAAGCTTTCTTT
CDR3aa: CASTVFTEAFF
d_gene: NA
v_gene: TRBV6-1
j_gene: TRBJ1-1
abundance: few

CDR3nt: TGTGCCAGCAGCTCTCGGGATGAGCAGTTCTTC
CDR3aa: CASSSRDEQFF
d_gene: NA
v_gene: TRBV28
j_gene: TRBJ2-1
abundance: NA

CDR3nt: TGTGCCACCAGCAGAGCGGCCGGAGCGGGAGCGATAGATACGCAGTATTTT
CDR3aa: CATSRAAGAGAIDTQYF
d_gene: TRBD2
v_gene: TRBV15
j_gene: TRBJ2-3
abundance: NA

CDR3nt: TGCGCCAGCAGCTCAGGCAGGGGGAACACTGAAGCTTTCTTT
CDR3aa: CASSSGRGNTEAFF
d_gene: NA
v_gene: TRBV5-1
j_gene: TRBJ1-1
abundance: many

CDR3nt: TGTGCCAGCAACCCTCCGGGGGAATTAGCTAATGAAAAACTGTTTTTT
CDR3aa: CASNPPGELANEKLFF
d_gene: NA
v_gene: TRBV28
j_gene: TRBJ1-4
abundance: NA

CDR3nt: TGCGCCAGCAGCACGGGACAGGGAATCGATCCCCAGCATTTT
CDR3aa: CASSTGQGIDPQHF
d_gene: TRBD1
v_gene: TRBV5-1
j_gene: TRBJ1-5
abundance: NA

CDR3nt: TGTGCCAGCAGTGAATATCAATGGCCGGGAGGTAATGAGCAGTTCTTC
CDR3aa: CASSEYQWPGGNEQFF
d_gene: TRBD2
v_gene: TRBV6-1
j_gene: TRBJ2-1
abundance: NA

CDR3nt: TGTGCCAGCAAGGCCGGACTCGCAAACTACGAGCAGTACTTC
CDR3aa: CASKAGLANYEQYF
d_gene: NA
v_gene: TRBV6-5
j_gene: TRBJ2-7
abundance: NA

CDR3nt: TGCGCCAGCAGCCCAACCGGGACAGGGGGACGAAACACTGAAGCTTTCTTT
CDR3aa: CASSPTGTGGRNTEAFF
d_gene: TRBD1
v_gene: TRBV5-1
j_gene: TRBJ1-1
abundance: NA

CDR3nt: TGTGCCAGCTCACCCAACCAGGGGGCCGCTTTCTTT
CDR3aa: CASSPNQGAAFF
d_gene: TRBD1
v_gene: TRBV18
j_gene: TRBJ1-1
abundance: few

CDR3nt: TGTGCCAGCAGTTTAGATAATTCACCCCTCCACTTT
CDR3aa: CASSLDNSPLHF
d_gene: NA
v_gene: TRBV6-1
j_gene: TRBJ1-6
abundance: NA

CDR3nt: TGTGCCAGCAGCCAAGTCCTCAGGGGAAGCTCCTATAATTCACCCCTCCACTTT
CDR3aa: CASSQVLRGSSYNSPLHF
d_gene: NA
v_gene: TRBV4-2
j_gene: TRBJ1-6
abundance: many

CDR3nt: TGTGCCAGCAGGAGGGACAGCTTTAGTCCTGGCTACACCTTC
CDR3aa: CASRRDSFSPGYTF
d_gene: TRBD1
v_gene: TRBV2
j_gene: TRBJ1-2
abundance: NA

CDR3nt: TGTGCCAGTAGGCTAGACAGGACCGGGGAGCTGTTTTTT
CDR3aa: CASRLDRTGELFF
d_gene: NA
v_gene: TRBV19
j_gene: TRBJ2-2
abundance: NA

CDR3nt: TGTGCCAGTAGTGATTGGGCGCCCAACACTGAAGCTTTCTTT
CDR3aa: CASSDWAPNTEAFF
d_gene: NA
v_gene: TRBV19
j_gene: TRBJ1-1
abundance: NA

CDR3nt: TGTGCCAGCAGTTTTGACGACGCGGCACCCCTCCACTTT
CDR3aa: CASSFDDAAPLHF
d_gene: NA
v_gene: TRBV28
j_gene: TRBJ1-6
abundance: NA

CDR3nt: TGTGCCAGCAGGGGCCTTTCGGACTACTCCTACAATGAGCAGTTCTTC
CDR3aa: CASRGLSDYSYNEQFF
d_gene: NA
v_gene: TRBV28
j_gene: TRBJ2-1
abundance: NA

CDR3nt: TGTGCCAGCAGCTCAGAAGCGGGGTCCAGCTCCTACGAGCAGTACTTC
CDR3aa: CASSSEAGSSSYEQYF
d_gene: TRBD2
v_gene: TRBV7-2
j_gene: TRBJ2-7
abundance: NA

CDR3nt: TGTGCCAGCAGTCTGAGAGGCCGGCAGCCCCAGCATTTT
CDR3aa: CASSLRGRQPQHF
d_gene: NA
v_gene: TRBV27
j_gene: TRBJ1-5
abundance: NA

CDR3nt: TGTGCCAGCAGCTTAACCCAGGGGGCGAACACTGAAGCTTTCTTT
CDR3aa: CASSLTQGANTEAFF
d_gene: TRBD1
v_gene: TRBV7-3
j_gene: TRBJ1-1
abundance: NA

CDR3nt: TGTGCCAGCAGGACGACAGGGACTGAGCAGTTCTTC
CDR3aa: CASRTTGTEQFF
d_gene: TRBD1
v_gene: TRBV6-5
j_gene: TRBJ2-1
abundance: NA

CDR3nt: TGTGCCAGCAGCCAAGCGGGGTCGCAGTTCTTC
CDR3aa: CASSQAGSQFF
d_gene: NA
v_gene: TRBV3-1/TRBV3-2
j_gene: TRBJ2-1
abundance: NA

CDR3nt: TGTGCCAGCTCACGAGACGGACAGAACACCGGGGAGCTGTTTTTT
CDR3aa: CASSRDGQNTGELFF
d_gene: NA
v_gene: TRBV18
j_gene: TRBJ2-2
abundance: few

CDR3nt: TGTGCCAGCAGCTCCCGACAGGGCCCTGAAGCTTTCTTT
CDR3aa: CASSSRQGPEAFF
d_gene: TRBD1
v_gene: TRBV5-6
j_gene: TRBJ1-1
abundance: NA

CDR3nt: TGTGCCAGCAGCCAAACCCCGACAGGGGTGGAGACCCAGTACTTC
CDR3aa: CASSQTPTGVETQYF
d_gene: TRBD1
v_gene: TRBV11-2
j_gene: TRBJ2-5
abundance: NA

CDR3nt: TGTGCCAGCAGTTCCCCCTCGACAGTGAACACTGAAGCTTTCTTT
CDR3aa: CASSSPSTVNTEAFF
d_gene: NA
v_gene: TRBV6-5
j_gene: TRBJ1-1
abundance: NA

CDR3nt: TGTGCCACCAGCAGAGATCAACAGAGCTATGGCTACACCTTC
CDR3aa: CATSRDQQSYGYTF
d_gene: NA
v_gene: TRBV15
j_gene: TRBJ1-2
abundance: NA

CDR3nt: TGTGCCAGCAGTTCCTTAAACTATGGCTACACCTTC
CDR3aa: CASSSLNYGYTF
d_gene: NA
v_gene: TRBV28
j_gene: TRBJ1-2
abundance: NA

CDR3nt: TGCGCCAGCAGTAGCGGGAGGGCCGCAGATACGCAGTATTTT
CDR3aa: CASSSGRAADTQYF
d_gene: TRBD2
v_gene: TRBV5-1
j_gene: TRBJ2-3
abundance: NA

CDR3nt: TGTGCCAGCAGTTCGACAGGGACTGGAAACACCATATATTTT
CDR3aa: CASSSTGTGNTIYF
d_gene: TRBD1
v_gene: TRBV27
j_gene: TRBJ1-3
abundance: NA

CDR3nt: TGTGCCAGCAGCTTAGGCGGGAGTTTCCAAGAGACCCAGTACTTC
CDR3aa: CASSLGGSFQETQYF
d_gene: TRBD2
v_gene: TRBV11-3
j_gene: TRBJ2-5
abundance: NA

CDR3nt: TGTGCCAGTACCAAACTAGCGGACCCGAACACCGGGGAGCTGTTTTTT
CDR3aa: CASTKLADPNTGELFF
d_gene: TRBD2
v_gene: TRBV19
j_gene: TRBJ2-2
abundance: NA

CDR3nt: TGTGCCAGCAGCTCGAGTCAACAGGGCGGCTTCGAAGCTTTCTTT
CDR3aa: CASSSSQQGGFEAFF
d_gene: NA
v_gene: TRBV5-4
j_gene: TRBJ1-1
abundance: NA

CDR3nt: TGTGCCAGCTCCATAGCGGGTAGCTCCTACGAGCAGTACTTC
CDR3aa: CASSIAGSSYEQYF
d_gene: TRBD2
v_gene: TRBV18
j_gene: TRBJ2-7
abundance: NA

CDR3nt: TGTGCCAGCAGGACAAACGGGGGACAGGGTGGGTCCTACGAGCAGTACTTC
CDR3aa: CASRTNGGQGGSYEQYF
d_gene: TRBD1
v_gene: TRBV28
j_gene: TRBJ2-7
abundance: NA

CDR3nt: TGCGCCAGCAGCTTGGGATCCAGGGGGGCCGGGGAGCTGTTTTTT
CDR3aa: CASSLGSRGAGELFF
d_gene: NA
v_gene: TRBV5-1
j_gene: TRBJ2-2
abundance: NA

CDR3nt: TGTGCCAGCAGTGCCGACCAGGGAGGAAAACTGTTTTTT
CDR3aa: CASSADQGGKLFF
d_gene: NA
v_gene: TRBV2
j_gene: TRBJ1-4
abundance: NA